Detailed here is one T cell receptor beta chain. Its target antigen remains unknown. Within one base of it there is no much larger clone, and no base qualities were kept. Genomic DNA was extracted with the DNeasy Blood and Tissue Kit from around 10,000 to 100,000 sorted cells per subset. The immunoSEQ service sequenced and mapped the TCRbeta V-J or V-D-J regions, with coverage above 9.5x for each sample. The authors' analysis ran thus. Analysis was restricted to productive rearrangements exported from the immunoSEQ Analyzer platform, and clonality was assessed using the 500 most abundant clones. Repertoire overlap between populations was quantified with the Morisita-Horn similarity index and the Jaccard index. Morisita-Horn similarity between CD8 T-cell subset TCR repertoires was measured in about 6 cancer patients. In TCRdb, the immuneACCESS table is reduced to in-frame sequences with V and J assigned. These tables do not hold every clone; where another copy was compared, an unresolved V gene accounts for under half, and the others remain unexplained. That table gives V, J and clone size, and the DNA gave D and trimming. In all, the sample holds some 16,000 clones, and around nine tenths of those were seen once. About 4.5% of the sample lies in the top ten.

At the time samples were collected, the patients were not on therapy, although their prior treatments varied from chemotherapy, radiotherapy, surgery and immunotherapy to none at all. After thawing, cells were enriched for T lymphocytes using a negative-selection kit, and EpCAM beads were added for tumor-infiltrating lymphocytes. CD8+CD4-CD45RA- cells were sorted as memory CD8 T cells irrespective of CCR7 expression. Peripheral blood mononuclear cells were isolated by Ficoll-Paque PLUS gradient and cryopreserved before analysis. Populations were sorted on a FACSAria II to more than 97% purity, and the cell pellets were frozen for TCR sequencing without being cultured. This sample was taken from a study of CD39 and CD103 CD8 tumor-infiltrating T cells listed by TCRdb under 2018. Study-level background: An HPV-positive HNSCC, an HPV-negative HNSCC, an ovarian cancer and a melanoma patient were represented in the repertoire comparisons shown. Repertoires of CD8 TIL subsets defined by CD103 and CD39 were compared with peripheral memory CD8 T cells by TCRbeta CDR3 deep sequencing.

The CDR3 numbers 16 residues from cysteine through phenylalanine. Kept here is only the CDR3 DNA, which spans 48 bases and is read in frame from base 1. V and J are truncated by 0 bases and 5 bases respectively, leaving an intervening sequence of 15 bases. CDR1 and CDR2 are read off the germline V gene as SGDLS and YYNGEE. Here is what the overall study found, with its caveats: Clonotypes from DP TILs were seldom detected in blood or uninvolved lymph node, while clonotypes from DN TILs overlapped to a large extent with peripheral memory CD8 repertoires. DP CD8 TILs appeared to be more oligoclonal than DN and SP CD8 TILs and blood memory CD8 T cells, with about 55-86% covered by the top 30 clonotypes.

The TCR originated in a human donor with head and neck squamous cell carcinoma. The sequence is built from TRBV9 and TRBJ2-1; the D gene is possibly TRBD1 or TRBD2, each agreeing over 5 bases. Specimen: CD8+ T cells sorted from blood. The cell subset or site label for this specimen denotes: total memory CD8 T cells (CD45RA-CCR7+/-) from blood or uninvolved lymph node. The DNA sequence is TGTGCCAGCAGCGTAGGAGGGGCCAGAACCGACAATGAGCAGTTCTTC. Its protein reads: CASSVGGARTDNEQFF.